These 26 T cell receptor beta chains originate from one sample sequenced in a study of a mutant IDH1 vaccine in newly diagnosed glioma. Indicated time point: week 5, during vaccination. It was 300 ug of mutant IDH1 20-mer peptide that made up each vaccine dose, given with topical imiquimod. Sequenced by immunoSEQ multiplex PCR; TCRdb stores in-frame clones only, minus some. This table has tens of thousands of clones, more than 80% appearing once. Their specific antigens are unknown. Sequenced material: PBMCs, taken from a glioma patient whose treatment included an IDH1 peptide vaccine. All receptors come from a middle-aged woman with glioma.

On this clone itself: Other DNA sequences from this sample encode an identical CDR3 as well. The chain employs TRBV10-3 and TRBJ1-2; 10 bases are a match to TRBD1. The germline CDR1 and CDR2 sequences are ENHRY and SYGVKD. V trimming: 3 bases; J trimming: 5 bases; junction bases outside the gene matches: 3. This CDR3 spans 14 amino acids. DNA of the CDR3: TGTGCCATCAGTGACCGGGACAGGGGATATGGCTACACCTTC. It encodes CAISDRDRGYGYTF.

This clone was seen only once. V usage is TRBV6-1 and J usage is TRBJ1-6; tentative D call: TRBD1 (6 bases). V was cut by 7 bases and J by 4 bases, with 14 bases left in between. CDR3 size: 15 residues. CDR1 is MNHNS, CDR2 SASEGT, per germline. Here the CDR3 reads CASTRQVGYNSPLHF. Written as DNA, the CDR3 is TGTGCCAGCACGCGACAGGTCGGTTATAATTCACCCCTCCACTTT.

The chain has TRBV5-1 and TRBJ2-7, with a tentative D call TRBD1 (6 bases). The CDR3 is 14 residues long. Trimming took 0 bases from V and 0 from J, leaving 7 bases between them. In germline, CDR1 is SGHRS, CDR2 YFSETQ. CDR3 sequence reads: CASSLGDNSYEQYF. Written as DNA, the CDR3 is TGCGCCAGCAGCTTGGGGGACAACTCCTACGAGCAGTACTTC.

This chain joins TRBV30 and TRBJ1-4, with D possibly being TRBD1 (6 bases). V lost 1 base, J lost 8 bases, and 11 bases lay in between. Per germline, CDR1 GTSNPN and CDR2 SVGIG (reference sequence). The CDR3 length is 13 residues. The CDR3 loop is CAWSGGHGEKLFF. The DNA of the CDR3 is TGTGCCTGGAGTGGGGGACACGGGGAAAAACTGTTTTTT.

The chain is built from TRBV21-1 and TRBJ2-4; the table's D call TRBD2 went unverified against the DNA. TRBV21-1 is assigned pseudogene status. This CDR3 spans 17 amino acids. CDR3 in amino acids: CASSKDPHPPPNHGKYF. The CDR3 bases are TGTGCCAGCAGCAAAGACCCCCATCCCCCACCAAACCACGGGAAATACTTC.

The CDR3: CASSLRSRGSSYEQYF. The CDR3 DNA sequence: TGTGCCAGCAGCTTGCGTAGCCGGGGCAGCTCCTACGAGCAGTACTTC. The gene calls are TRBV5-6 and TRBJ2-7, with D perhaps given as TRBD1 or TRBD2 (5 bases each). The CDR3 length is 16 residues. Germline loops: CDR1 SGHDT, CDR2 YYEEEE. The V end lost 1 base, the J end lost 0 bases, and 14 bases lay between the germline ends.

V and J are TRBV2 and TRBJ2-1; 10 bases match TRBD2. CDR1 and CDR2 (germline): SNHLY, FYNNEI. V lost 6 bases and J lost 4; bases outside the gene matches: 12. The CDR3 is made up of 17 amino acids. The CDR3 coding sequence is TGTGCCAGCAGAGATTTTGGGCTAGCGGGAGATTACAATGAGCAGTTCTTC. Translating gives CASRDFGLAGDYNEQFF.

The chain uses TRBV10-3 and TRBJ1-2, with a weak D call TRBD1 (6 bases). The V end was cut by 10 bases, the J end by 3 bases, with 15 bases between. The CDR3 totals 13 residues. Germline-derived CDR1 and CDR2 are ENHRY and SYGVKD. For the CDR3, the DNA is TGTGCCACCAGGGGAGGGGAGGACTATGGCTACACCTTC. It specifies CATRGGEDYGYTF.

The chain couples TRBV5-6 to TRBJ2-2; 10 nucleotides agree with TRBD1. V gave up 0 bases and J gave up 5 bases; unmatched junction bases: 7. CDR3 size: 17 residues. The germline gives CDR1 SGHDT, CDR2 YYEEEE. This CDR3 is CASSLVETGGMTGELFF. The CDR3 coding sequence is TGTGCCAGCAGCTTGGTAGAGACAGGGGGCATGACCGGGGAGCTGTTTTTT.

The J gene is TRBJ1-2, the V gene TRBV5-4; perhaps TRBD1 as D (5 bases). The V gene lost 1 base and the J gene lost 5 bases, with 15 bases spanning the gap. CDR3 length: 15 amino acids. CDR1 is SGHNT and CDR2 is YYREEE in the germline V gene (reference sequence). The CDR3 spells CASSLFSTGLYGYTF. The CDR3 DNA follows: TGTGCCAGCAGCTTGTTTTCGACGGGGCTGTATGGCTACACCTTC.

This sequence joins TRBV5-1 and TRBJ1-5; TRBD1 might be the D (5 bases). The V end was cut by 3 bases, the J end by 5 bases, with 12 bases between. CDR1 and CDR2 (germline): SGHRS, YFSETQ. The CDR3 has 14 amino acids. CDR3 protein: CASSWGPTDQPQHF. The CDR3 region has the DNA TGCGCCAGCAGCTGGGGACCGACGGATCAGCCCCAGCATTTT.

V usage is TRBV28 and J usage is TRBJ2-7, with unresolved D. Germline lookup yields CDR1 MDHEN and CDR2 SYDVKM. Trimming took off 6 bases at V and 9 bases at J, with 18 bases between the two ends. The CDR3 contains 13 residues. The CDR3 here is CASSPDGPTGQYF. CDR3 coding DNA: TGTGCCAGCAGCCCGGACGGCCCTACGGGGCAGTACTTC.

The rearrangement joins TRBV19 to TRBJ1-1; possibly TRBD1 for D (6 bases). Germline-derived CDR1 and CDR2 are LNHDA and SQIVND (reference sequence). V was shortened by 7 bases and J by 6 bases, with 18 bases between the two germline ends. The CDR3 contains 14 residues. CDR3: CASTVQGGFSEAFF. In nucleotides, the CDR3 is TGTGCCAGTACCGTACAGGGAGGATTTTCTGAAGCTTTCTTT. Complete variable domain (other parts from reference TRBV19 and TRBJ1-1): DGGITQSPKYLFRKEGQNVTLSCEQNLNHDAMYWYRQDPGQGLRLIYYSQIVNDFQKGDIAEGYSVSREKKESFPLTVTSAQKNPTAFYLCASTVQGGFSEAFFGQGTRLTVV.

V gene TRBV10-3 combines with J gene TRBJ2-7; D may be TRBD2 (5 bases). Trimming removed 5 bases at V and 1 base at J, with 15 bases between. In germline, CDR1 is ENHRY, CDR2 SYGVKD. This CDR3 has 15 residues. The chain's CDR3 is CAISPSGGVSYEQYF. The CDR3 bases are TGTGCCATCAGTCCCAGCGGAGGAGTTTCCTACGAGCAGTACTTC.

J is TRBJ1-4 and V is TRBV25-1, with 12 bases aligning to TRBD1. The CDR3 length is 16 residues. J gave up 7 bases and V 2 bases, and 5 bases lay outside the gene matches. CDR1 is MGHDK, CDR2 SYGVNS, per germline. For the CDR3, the DNA is TGTGCCAGCAGTGAACCAGGGACAGGGGGCAGTGAAAAACTGTTTTTT. This translates into CASSEPGTGGSEKLFF.

The chain links TRBV7-8 to TRBJ2-3; D call uncertain. Trimming removed 3 bases from V and 2 bases from J, with 6 bases in between. CDR1 and CDR2 from the germline V gene are SGHVS and FQNEAQ. The CDR3 length is 13 residues. The CDR3 DNA reads as TGTGCCAGCAGCTTTGGTTTCACAGATACGCAGTATTTT. Its translation is CASSFGFTDTQYF.

This chain joins TRBV4-1 and TRBJ2-2; TRBD2 matches 10 bases. This CDR3 region has 17 residues. Germline V gives CDR1 MGHRA, CDR2 YSYEKL. The junction had 8 bases not matched to a gene; V was cut back by 3 bases and J by 4 bases. Written as DNA, the CDR3 is TGCGCCAGCAGCCATCAGCTAGCGGGAGTCGGCACCGGGGAGCTGTTTTTT. It yields the protein CASSHQLAGVGTGELFF.

The V gene is TRBV7-9, the J gene TRBJ2-1; the D is unclear. The V end lost 3 bases, the J end lost 5 bases, and 14 bases lay between the germline ends. This CDR3 comprises 15 residues. CDR1 is SEHNR, CDR2 FQNEAQ, per germline (reference sequence). The CDR3 bases are TGTGCCAGCAGCTTGGTCCCTGCTGGGAACAATGAGCAGTTCTTC. It is translated as CASSLVPAGNNEQFF. Filled out from reference TRBV7-9 and TRBJ2-1, the complete variable domain reads DTGVSQNPRHKITKRGQNVTFRCDPISEHNRLYWYRQTLGQGPEFLTYFQNEAQLEKSRLLSDRFSAERPKGSFSTLEIQRTEQGDSAMYLCASSLVPAGNNEQFFGPGTRLTVL.

V and J are TRBV10-3 and TRBJ1-5; no definite D call. V dropped 0 bases and J dropped 6 bases, with 15 bases sitting between them. CDR3 length: 16 residues. The V gene's germline CDR1 is ENHRY and CDR2 SYGVKD. The CDR3 here is CAISESGGEGGQPQHF. In DNA form, the CDR3 reads TGTGCCATCAGTGAGTCAGGAGGCGAGGGTGGTCAGCCCCAGCATTTT.

V usage is TRBV18 and J usage is TRBJ1-2, with a tentative D call TRBD1 (5 bases). This CDR3 spans 15 amino acids. V lost 3 bases and J lost 4, with 15 bases in between. In germline, CDR1 is KGHSH, CDR2 LQKENI. The CDR3 nucleotides read TGTGCCAGCTCACCGGTGGCGGGGGTAGTCTATGGCTACACCTTC. As protein: CASSPVAGVVYGYTF.

This chain uses TRBV5-1 with TRBJ2-7; no clear D gene. The V gene lost 0 bases and the J gene lost 7 bases, with 17 bases spanning the gap. The germline gives CDR1 SGHRS, CDR2 YFSETQ. CDR3 length: 15 amino acids. The CDR3 coding sequence is TGCGCCAGCAGCTTGGAATCGGCCCAGGTGGGAGAGCAGTACTTC. Translation: CASSLESAQVGEQYF.

This clone was detected once. This chain links TRBV30 with TRBJ1-3; no clear D. CDR3 length: 13 residues. Trimming cost V 0 bases and J 1 base, with 4 bases left between them. CDR1 and CDR2 (germline): GTSNPN, SVGIG (reference sequence). The CDR3 reads CAWSVQSGNTIYF. The CDR3 nucleotides read TGTGCCTGGAGTGTACAATCTGGAAACACCATATATTTT.

V usage is TRBV9 and J usage is TRBJ2-2; 10 nucleotides match TRBD1. Germline-derived CDR1 and CDR2 are SGDLS and YYNGEE. The CDR3 extends over 15 amino acids. The V gene end was trimmed by 4 bases and the J gene end by 5 bases; junction bases not matched to a gene: 5. The CDR3, as DNA: TGTGCCAGCAGCTCCCGGGACAGGGGAACCGGGGAGCTGTTTTTT. Protein sequence: CASSSRDRGTGELFF.

About this clone: At one end the junction does not follow the germline gene, possibly because of a read error. The chain couples TRBV7-7 to TRBJ2-5, with 7 bases matching TRBD2. The CDR3 is 14 residues long. Germline loops: CDR1 SSHAT, CDR2 FNYEAQ (reference sequence). The CDR3 sequence: CASSFGTTQETQYF. The CDR3 coding sequence is TGTGCTAGCAGCTTCGGGACTACGCAAGAGACCCAGTACTTC.

The rearrangement uses TRBV30 and TRBJ1-2; weak D call: TRBD1 (6 bases). The CDR3 is made up of 12 amino acids. In germline, CDR1 is GTSNPN, CDR2 SVGIG (reference sequence). Trimming took 4 bases from V and 4 from J, leaving 10 bases between them. CDR3 in amino acids: CAWKGDGYGYTF. The CDR3 DNA reads TGTGCCTGGAAGGGGGACGGCTATGGCTACACCTTC.

The chain joins TRBV4-2 to TRBJ2-5; TRBD2 agrees at 8 bases. The CDR3 loop spans 16 amino acids. V trimming: 1 base; J trimming: 3 bases; junction bases outside the gene matches: 7. Germline V gene sequence: CDR1 LGHNA, CDR2 YNFKEQ. The CDR3 sequence is CASSQVTGGPEETQYF. CDR3 bases: TGTGCCAGCAGCCAAGTAACGGGAGGGCCCGAAGAGACCCAGTACTTC.